The rows below give T cell receptor delta chains drawn from one sample of a study of gamma-delta T cells after stem cell transplantation. TCRdb fed the RT-PCR reads to CATT. Of around 3,500 delta-chain clones listed, 16% are singletons. The sequencing input was gamma-delta T cells. The receptors come from a human donor. It is not recorded whose cells these are; they may come from a transplant donor. Each CDR3 is given with its conserved first and last residue. Fields, in order: CDR3 protein, CDR3 DNA, V gene, clone size, J gene, CDR3 length, D gene. The D gene is left open where the match is weak. The size entry is marked missing in some rows and otherwise reads once, few, many or a size class.

CACDTLGDSSWDTRQMFF,TGTGCCTGTGACACTCTGGGGGATAGCTCCTGGGACACCCGACAGATGTTTTTC,TRDV2,few,TRDJ3,18,TRDD3
CACDPVGARADKLIF,TGTGCCTGTGACCCGGTTGGTGCTCGCGCCGATAAACTCATCTTT,TRDV2,few,TRDJ1,15,NA
CACDTVGGHPTDKLIF,TGCGCCTGTGACACCGTGGGGGGCCATCCCACCGATAAACTCATCTTT,TRDV2,NA,TRDJ1,16,NA
CACDTVGTWDTRHMFF,TGTGCCTGTGACACCGTGGGTACATGGGACACCCGACATATGTTTTTC,TRDV2,NA,TRDJ3,16,NA
CACDTVNTGGYEPSTDKLIF,TGTGCCTGTGACACCGTGAATACTGGGGGATACGAGCCCAGCACCGATAAACTCATCTTT,TRDV2,few,TRDJ1,20,TRDD3
CACDTLGDLDKLIF,TGTGCCTGTGACACCCTGGGGGATCTGGATAAACTCATCTTT,TRDV2,medium-sized,TRDJ1,14,TRDD3
CACDPLGPGRNTDKLIF,TGTGCCTGCGACCCCCTCGGGCCTGGGCGAAACACCGATAAACTCATCTTT,TRDV2,NA,TRDJ1,17,NA
CACDPTSYGSTGLGISNTDKLIF,TGTGCCTGTGACCCAACTTCCTACGGGAGTACTGGGCTGGGGATATCGAACACCGATAAACTCATCTTT,TRDV2,NA,TRDJ1,23,NA
CACDAVLKNDKLIF,TGTGCCTGTGATGCCGTACTGAAGAACGATAAACTCATCTTT,TRDV2,large,TRDJ1,14,NA
CACDTVSPVPGDTQYTDKLIF,TGTGCCTGTGACACCGTATCCCCAGTCCCGGGGGATACTCAGTACACCGATAAACTCATCTTT,TRDV2,few,TRDJ1,21,TRDD3